The 17 T cell receptor beta chains below come from one sample, sequenced in a study of T cells in Graves' hyperthyroidism and ophthalmopathy. RNA transcripts provided the source from which TCR beta CDR3 regions were amplified. First-round RT-PCR targeting the TCR CDR3 was performed with the HTBI primer set. MiXCR, run by TCRdb on the multiplex PCR reads, gives a single entry per CDR3 protein. Counted here are hundreds of thousands of distinct CDR3 sequences, 12% to 15% occurring once; the ten biggest clones make up more than 8.5%. The source material was blood. These receptor sequences come from a woman aged 18-30 years with Graves' hyperthyroidism.

The sample holds many counts of this clonotype. The rearrangement links TRBV18 to TRBJ1-5; D is possibly TRBD1 (5 bases). V lost 2 bases and J lost 7, with 12 bases in between. Germline V gene lookup returns CDR1 KGHSH and CDR2 LQKENI. This CDR3 region has 14 residues. CDR3 loop: CASSPMGGGQPQHF. The CDR3 nucleotides read TGTGCCAGCTCACCAATGGGGGGAGGACAGCCCCAGCATTTT.

This clonotype was counted many times. This rearrangement joins TRBV3-1 to TRBJ2-2; D remains ambiguous. The V end lost 0 bases, the J end lost 7 bases, and 9 bases lay between the germline ends. The CDR3 is 14 residues long. The germline CDR1 and CDR2 sequences are LGHDT and YNNKEL (reference sequence). The CDR3 spells CASSQDPQFGELFF. CDR3 in DNA: TGTGCCAGCAGCCAAGATCCCCAGTTCGGGGAGCTGTTTTTT.

There are many counts of this clonotype. V gene TRBV20-1 combines with J gene TRBJ2-7, with 10 bases matching TRBD2. V lost 0 bases, J lost 9 bases, and 8 bases stayed unmatched. Germline V gene data show CDR1 as DFQATT and CDR2 as SNEGSKA (reference sequence). The CDR3 is made up of 14 amino acids. CDR3: CSARDYASGSGQYF. The CDR3 nucleotides are TGCAGTGCTAGAGATTACGCTAGCGGGAGCGGGCAGTACTTC.

The V gene is TRBV5-1, the J gene TRBJ2-3; TRBD2 is a possible D gene (5 bases). V was shortened by 1 base and J by 0 bases, with 9 bases between the two germline ends. This CDR3 comprises 15 residues. Germline assignment: CDR1 SGHRS and CDR2 YFSETQ. Written as DNA, the CDR3 is TGCGCCAGCAGCTTGTTCCTAGCTAGCACAGATACGCAGTATTTT. Its protein is CASSLFLASTDTQYF.

The rearrangement joins TRBV7-3 to TRBJ2-1, with D uncertain. Trimming took off 3 bases at V and 8 bases at J, with 14 bases between the two ends. The V gene's germline CDR1 is SGHTA and CDR2 FQGTGA. The CDR3 is made up of 14 amino acids. This CDR3 reads CASSLVGHVDEQFF. As DNA, the CDR3 is TGTGCCAGCAGCTTGGTGGGCCACGTAGATGAGCAGTTCTTC.

In its sample, this clonotype was seen many times. The J gene is TRBJ2-5, the V gene TRBV5-1, with TRBD1 identical over 8 bases. The CDR3 is 15 residues long. The trim removed 0 bases at V and 3 bases at J, leaving 4 bases unmatched. Germline V gene lookup returns CDR1 SGHRS and CDR2 YFSETQ. The chain's CDR3 is CASSLEQGVKETQYF. CDR3 coding DNA: TGCGCCAGCAGCTTGGAACAGGGGGTAAAAGAGACCCAGTACTTC.

This clonotype has a count of ten or more. V gene TRBV28 combines with J gene TRBJ1-2; D is unresolved. Trimming removed 4 bases from V and 2 bases from J, with 2 bases in between. Germline loops: CDR1 MDHEN, CDR2 SYDVKM. This CDR3 has 11 amino acids. In DNA form, the CDR3 reads TGTGCCAGCAGTTCAAACTATGGCTACACCTTC. This gives the protein CASSSNYGYTF.

This clonotype was counted at least ten times. The chain employs TRBV9 and TRBJ2-7; 8 bases agree with TRBD2. Germline trimming cut 4 bases from V and 3 bases from J; bases unmatched to any gene: 6. CDR3 length: 14 amino acids. Germline V gene lookup returns CDR1 SGDLS and CDR2 YYNGEE. For the CDR3, the DNA is TGTGCCAGCAGCCCAAGCGGGAGAGTCTACGAGCAGTACTTC. It encodes CASSPSGRVYEQYF.

A few counts support this clonotype. The chain uses TRBV14 and TRBJ2-1; 9 bases align to TRBD2. The trim removed 4 bases at V and 15 bases at J, leaving 7 bases unmatched. The CDR3 is made up of 12 amino acids. Germline CDR1 and CDR2: SGHDN and FVKESK. The CDR3 coding sequence is TGTGCCAGCAGCCTGCAGCGGGAGGCTGCGTTCTTC. Protein: CASSLQREAAFF.

This chain connects TRBV6-5 to TRBJ2-7; 7 nucleotides match TRBD1. CDR3 size: 14 residues. Germline CDR1 reads MNHEY; CDR2 reads SVGAGI. The V and J ends lost 1 base and 2 bases, in that order; junction bases with no gene match: 2. The CDR3 DNA follows: TGTGCCAGCAGTTACTATGACAGGGCCTACGAGCAGTACTTC. It is translated as CASSYYDRAYEQYF.

This clonotype occurred many times. This CDR3 reads CASSLNPGKNIQYF. The CDR3 coding sequence is TGTGCCAGCAGCTTAAATCCGGGGAAAAACATTCAGTACTTC. V and J are TRBV11-2 and TRBJ2-4, with D perhaps TRBD2 (5 bases). The CDR3 covers 14 residues. The V gene's germline CDR1 is SGHAT and CDR2 FQNNGV. V dropped 2 bases and J dropped 4 bases, with 9 bases sitting between them.

This clonotype was seen at least ten times. The chain has TRBV7-2 and TRBJ2-3, with D possibly matching TRBD2 (6 bases). In germline, CDR1 is SGHTA, CDR2 FQGNSA. Trimming cost V 2 bases and J 4 bases, with 13 bases left between them. The CDR3 has 15 amino acids. CDR3 region: CASSLRPGAADTQYF. CDR3 nucleotide sequence: TGTGCCAGCAGCTTAAGGCCGGGAGCGGCAGATACGCAGTATTTT.

This clonotype was detected a few times. It is likely a read error, because the conserved phenylalanine at the end of the CDR3 is missing. The chain carries TRBV29-1 and TRBJ1-2; tentative D call: TRBD1 (6 bases). The V end was cut by 0 bases, the J end by 8 bases, with 19 bases between. Germline V gene data show CDR1 as SQVTM and CDR2 as ANQGSEA. The CDR3 contains 15 residues. In DNA, the CDR3 is TGCAGCGTTGAAGATTCAGGGGTTGTGACAGACGGCTACACCCTC. Protein: CSVEDSGVVTDGYTL.

Note on this clonotype: A much larger clone differs by one base, so this may be a read error. V usage is TRBV28 and J usage is TRBJ2-1; 14 bases match TRBD2. The J call is in doubt because the DNA end fits TRBJ2-7 better. The CDR3 is 14 amino acids. The V gene's germline CDR1 is MDHEN and CDR2 SYDVKM. The CDR3 DNA is TGTGCCGGCGGGACTAGCGGGAGTTGGGATGAGCAGTACTTC. Translation gives CAGGTSGSWDEQYF.

This clonotype was seen many times. The rearrangement uses TRBV3-1 and TRBJ2-5; D is unclear. The CDR3 contains 13 residues. Germline CDR1 reads LGHDT; CDR2 reads YNNKEL (reference sequence). Trimming left V 2 bases short and J 5 bases short, with 9 bases between. As DNA, the CDR3 is TGTGCCAGCAGCCAAAGGACCCCGGAGACCCAGTACTTC. Translated: CASSQRTPETQYF.

A few counts support this clonotype. A junction end diverges from the germline sequence, so it may reflect a read error. V is TRBV11-2 and J is TRBJ1-1; 7 positions agree with TRBD1. The CDR3 sequence is 15 residues long. Germline CDR1 and CDR2: SGHAT and FQNNGV. The CDR3 nucleotides are TGTGCCAACAGCGGACTGAGGGGGCAGTACACTGAAGCTTTCTTT. It codes for CANSGLRGQYTEAFF.

This clonotype has at least ten counts. DNA of the CDR3: TGTGCCATCAGCCACGAGACAGGGAGGGTATACGAGCAGTACTTC. Its translation: CAISHETGRVYEQYF. This chain links TRBV10-3 with TRBJ2-7; D possibly uses TRBD1 or TRBD2 (7 bases each). The CDR3 extends over 15 amino acids. Germline V gene data show CDR1 as ENHRY and CDR2 as SYGVKD. V was trimmed by 6 bases and J by 4 bases, leaving 19 bases between them.